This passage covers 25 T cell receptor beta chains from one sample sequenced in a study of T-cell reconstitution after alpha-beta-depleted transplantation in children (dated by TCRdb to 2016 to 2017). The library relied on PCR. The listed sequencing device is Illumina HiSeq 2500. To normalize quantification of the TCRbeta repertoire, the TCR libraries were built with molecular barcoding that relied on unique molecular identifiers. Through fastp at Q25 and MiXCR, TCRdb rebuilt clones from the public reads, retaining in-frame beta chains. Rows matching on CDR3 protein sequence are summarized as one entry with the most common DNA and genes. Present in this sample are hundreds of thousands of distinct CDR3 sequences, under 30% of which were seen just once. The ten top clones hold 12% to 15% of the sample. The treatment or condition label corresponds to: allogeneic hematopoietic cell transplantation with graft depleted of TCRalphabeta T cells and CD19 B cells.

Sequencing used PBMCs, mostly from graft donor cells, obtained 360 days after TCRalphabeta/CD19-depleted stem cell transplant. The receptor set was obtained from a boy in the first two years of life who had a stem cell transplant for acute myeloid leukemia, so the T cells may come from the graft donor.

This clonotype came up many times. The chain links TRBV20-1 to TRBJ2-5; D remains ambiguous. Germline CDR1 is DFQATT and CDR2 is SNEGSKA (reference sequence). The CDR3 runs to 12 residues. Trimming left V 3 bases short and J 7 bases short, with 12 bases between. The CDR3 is CSARTRRGTQYF. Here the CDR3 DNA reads TGCAGTGCTAGGACCAGAAGAGGGACCCAGTACTTC.

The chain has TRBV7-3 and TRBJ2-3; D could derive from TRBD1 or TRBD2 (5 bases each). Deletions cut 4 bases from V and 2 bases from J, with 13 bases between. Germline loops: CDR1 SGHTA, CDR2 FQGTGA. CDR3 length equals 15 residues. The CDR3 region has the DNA TGTGCCAGCAGCTCAGTACCGGGACCCACAGATACGCAGTATTTT. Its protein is CASSSVPGPTDTQYF.

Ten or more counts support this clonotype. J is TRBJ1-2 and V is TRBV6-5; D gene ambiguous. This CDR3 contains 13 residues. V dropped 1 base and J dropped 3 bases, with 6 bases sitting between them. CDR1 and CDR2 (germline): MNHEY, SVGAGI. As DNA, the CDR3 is TGTGCCAGCAGTTACTGGGATGACTATGGCTACACCTTC. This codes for CASSYWDDYGYTF.

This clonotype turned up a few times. Here the CDR3 DNA reads TGTGCCAGCAGTCGCCCCCCCCACATGGAGACCCAGTACTTC. This codes for CASSRPPHMETQYF. The chain employs TRBV6-1 and TRBJ2-5; no reliable D call. The germline CDR1 and CDR2 sequences are MNHNS and SASEGT. CDR3 size: 14 residues. The V end lost 5 bases, the J end lost 5 bases, and 15 bases lay between the germline ends.

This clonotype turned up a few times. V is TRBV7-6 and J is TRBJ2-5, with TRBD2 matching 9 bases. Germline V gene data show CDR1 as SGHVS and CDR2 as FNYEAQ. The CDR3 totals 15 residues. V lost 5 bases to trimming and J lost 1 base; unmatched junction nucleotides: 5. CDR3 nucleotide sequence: TGTGCCAGCAGCGAAATAGCGGGGGCCCAAGAGACCCAGTACTTC. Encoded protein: CASSEIAGAQETQYF.

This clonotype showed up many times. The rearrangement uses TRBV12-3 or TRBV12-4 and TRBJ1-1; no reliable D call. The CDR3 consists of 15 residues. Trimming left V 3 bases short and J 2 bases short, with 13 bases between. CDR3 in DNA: TGTGCCAGCAGTTTTGGGTCTACAATTAACACTGAAGCTTTCTTT. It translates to CASSFGSTINTEAFF.

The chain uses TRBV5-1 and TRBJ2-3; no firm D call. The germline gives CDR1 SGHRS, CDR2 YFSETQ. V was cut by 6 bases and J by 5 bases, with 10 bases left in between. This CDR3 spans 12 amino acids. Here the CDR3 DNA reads TGCGCCAGCACCCCGGACGGAGATACGCAGTATTTT. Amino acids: CASTPDGDTQYF.

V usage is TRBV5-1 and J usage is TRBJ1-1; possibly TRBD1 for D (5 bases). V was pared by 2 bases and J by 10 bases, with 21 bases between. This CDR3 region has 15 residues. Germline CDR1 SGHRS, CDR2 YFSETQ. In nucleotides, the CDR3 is TGCGCCAGCAGCTTAGAACAGGTAGAGACCAGAGGAGCTTTCTTT. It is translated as CASSLEQVETRGAFF.

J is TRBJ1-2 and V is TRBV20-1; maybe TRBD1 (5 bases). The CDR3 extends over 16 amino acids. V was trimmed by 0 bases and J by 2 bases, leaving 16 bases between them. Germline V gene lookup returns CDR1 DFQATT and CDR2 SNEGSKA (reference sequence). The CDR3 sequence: CSARDPRWGRNYGYTF. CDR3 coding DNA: TGCAGTGCTAGAGATCCCAGGTGGGGACGGAACTATGGCTACACCTTC.

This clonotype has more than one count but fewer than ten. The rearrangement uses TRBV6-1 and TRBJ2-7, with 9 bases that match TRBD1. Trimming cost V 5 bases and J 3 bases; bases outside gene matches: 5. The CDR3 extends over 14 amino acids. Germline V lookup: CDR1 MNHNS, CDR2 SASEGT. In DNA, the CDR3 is TGTGCCAGCAGTCCCTGGGACAGGGTCTACGAGCAGTACTTC. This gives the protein CASSPWDRVYEQYF.

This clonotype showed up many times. CDR3 in amino acids: CSVAETEAFF. CDR3 nucleotide sequence: TGCAGCGTTGCGGAAACTGAAGCTTTCTTT. This chain joins TRBV29-1 and TRBJ1-1; D remains unclear. Looked up from germline, CDR1 is SQVTM and CDR2 is ANQGSEA. This CDR3 spans 10 amino acids. Deletions cut 4 bases from V and 5 bases from J, with 5 bases between.

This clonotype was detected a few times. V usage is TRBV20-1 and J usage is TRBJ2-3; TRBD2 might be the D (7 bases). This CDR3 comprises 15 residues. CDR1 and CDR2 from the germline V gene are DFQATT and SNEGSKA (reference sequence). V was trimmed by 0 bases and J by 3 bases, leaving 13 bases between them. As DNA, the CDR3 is TGCAGTGCTAGAGATCTGGGGGGGCCGACAGATACGCAGTATTTT. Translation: CSARDLGGPTDTQYF.

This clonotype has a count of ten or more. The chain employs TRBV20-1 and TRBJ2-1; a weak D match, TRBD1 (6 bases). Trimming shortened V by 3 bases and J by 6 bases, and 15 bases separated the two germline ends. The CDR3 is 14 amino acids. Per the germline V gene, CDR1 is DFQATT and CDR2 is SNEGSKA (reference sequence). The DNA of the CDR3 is TGCAGTGCTAGGTATCAACAGGGTTCCAATGAGCAGTTCTTC. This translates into CSARYQQGSNEQFF.

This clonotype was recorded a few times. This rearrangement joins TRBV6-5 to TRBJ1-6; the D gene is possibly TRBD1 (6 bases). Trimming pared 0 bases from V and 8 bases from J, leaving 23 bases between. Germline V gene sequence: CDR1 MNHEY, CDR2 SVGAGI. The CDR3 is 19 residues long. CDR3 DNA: TGTGCCAGCAGTTACTCTTTGCCCGGGGCAGGAAGGGGGGATTCACCCCTCCACTTT. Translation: CASSYSLPGAGRGDSPLHF.

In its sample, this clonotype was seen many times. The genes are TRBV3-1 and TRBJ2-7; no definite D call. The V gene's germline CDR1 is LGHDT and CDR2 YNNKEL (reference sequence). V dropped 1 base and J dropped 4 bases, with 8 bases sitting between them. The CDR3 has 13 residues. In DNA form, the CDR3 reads TGTGCCAGCAGCCAAGGCCAGTCTTACGAGCAGTACTTC. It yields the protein CASSQGQSYEQYF.

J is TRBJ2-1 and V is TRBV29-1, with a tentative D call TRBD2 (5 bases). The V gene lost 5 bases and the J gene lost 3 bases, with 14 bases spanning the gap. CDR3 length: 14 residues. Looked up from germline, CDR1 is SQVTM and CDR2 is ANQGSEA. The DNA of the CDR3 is TGCAGCGTTCCCTTAGGAGGTGGCTACAATGAGCAGTTCTTC. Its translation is CSVPLGGGYNEQFF.

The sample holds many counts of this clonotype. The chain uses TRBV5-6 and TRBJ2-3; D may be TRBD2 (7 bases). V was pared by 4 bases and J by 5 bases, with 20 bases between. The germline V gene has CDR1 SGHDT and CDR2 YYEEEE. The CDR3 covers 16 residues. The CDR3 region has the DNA TGTGCCAGCAGCCCTTTGGGGGGGGCAGGACGAGATACGCAGTATTTT. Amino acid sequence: CASSPLGGAGRDTQYF.

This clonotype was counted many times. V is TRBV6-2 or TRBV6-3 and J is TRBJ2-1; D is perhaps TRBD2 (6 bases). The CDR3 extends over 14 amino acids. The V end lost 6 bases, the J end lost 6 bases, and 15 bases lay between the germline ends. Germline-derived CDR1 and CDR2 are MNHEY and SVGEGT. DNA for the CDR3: TGTGCCAGCAGCCGACTAGGCCCTGGCAATGAGCAGTTCTTC. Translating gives CASSRLGPGNEQFF.

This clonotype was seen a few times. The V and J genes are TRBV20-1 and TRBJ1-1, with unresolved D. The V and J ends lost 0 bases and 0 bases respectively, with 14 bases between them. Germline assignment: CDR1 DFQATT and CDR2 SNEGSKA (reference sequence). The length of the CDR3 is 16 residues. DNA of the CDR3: TGCAGTGCTAGAGATGTCAGAAGGGAGATGAACACTGAAGCTTTCTTT. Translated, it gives CSARDVRREMNTEAFF.

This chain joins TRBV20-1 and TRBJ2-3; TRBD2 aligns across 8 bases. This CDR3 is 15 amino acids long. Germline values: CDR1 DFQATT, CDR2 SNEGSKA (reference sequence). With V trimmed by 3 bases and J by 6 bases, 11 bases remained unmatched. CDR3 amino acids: CSARPIRGGSDTQYF. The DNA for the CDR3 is TGCAGTGCTAGGCCAATACGGGGGGGTTCTGATACGCAGTATTTT.

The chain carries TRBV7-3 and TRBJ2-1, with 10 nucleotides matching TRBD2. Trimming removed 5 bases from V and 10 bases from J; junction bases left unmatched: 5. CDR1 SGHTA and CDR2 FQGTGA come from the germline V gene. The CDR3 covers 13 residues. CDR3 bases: TGTGCCAGCAGCGTCCTAGCGGGGGTGGAGCAGTTCTTC. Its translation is CASSVLAGVEQFF.

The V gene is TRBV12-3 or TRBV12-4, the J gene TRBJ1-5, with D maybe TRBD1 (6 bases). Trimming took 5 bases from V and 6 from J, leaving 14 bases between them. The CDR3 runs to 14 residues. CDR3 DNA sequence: TGTGCCAGCAGTACGACAGGAAGAGGTCAGCCCCAGCATTTT. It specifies CASSTTGRGQPQHF.

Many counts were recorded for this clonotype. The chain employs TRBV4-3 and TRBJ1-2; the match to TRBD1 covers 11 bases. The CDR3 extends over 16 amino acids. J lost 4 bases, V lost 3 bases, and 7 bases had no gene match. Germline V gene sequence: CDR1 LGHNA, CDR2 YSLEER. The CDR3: CASSQYPGQGGYGYTF. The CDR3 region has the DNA TGCGCCAGCAGCCAGTATCCGGGACAGGGGGGCTATGGCTACACCTTC.

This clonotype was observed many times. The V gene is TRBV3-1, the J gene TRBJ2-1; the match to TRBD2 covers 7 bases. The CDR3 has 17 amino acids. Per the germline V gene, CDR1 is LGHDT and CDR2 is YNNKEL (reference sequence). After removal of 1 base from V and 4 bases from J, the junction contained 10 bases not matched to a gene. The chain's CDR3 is CASSQVPAGDGYNEQFF. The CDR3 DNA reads TGTGCCAGCAGCCAAGTGCCGGCGGGGGACGGATACAATGAGCAGTTCTTC.

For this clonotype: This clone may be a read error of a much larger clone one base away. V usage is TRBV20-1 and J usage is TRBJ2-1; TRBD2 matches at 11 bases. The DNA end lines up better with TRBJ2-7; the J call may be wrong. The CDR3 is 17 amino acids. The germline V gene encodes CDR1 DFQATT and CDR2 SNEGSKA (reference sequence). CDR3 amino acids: CSATPLAGGLSYNEQYF. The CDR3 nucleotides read TGCAGTGCTACTCCTCTAGCGGGGGGACTTTCCTACAATGAGCAGTACTTC.